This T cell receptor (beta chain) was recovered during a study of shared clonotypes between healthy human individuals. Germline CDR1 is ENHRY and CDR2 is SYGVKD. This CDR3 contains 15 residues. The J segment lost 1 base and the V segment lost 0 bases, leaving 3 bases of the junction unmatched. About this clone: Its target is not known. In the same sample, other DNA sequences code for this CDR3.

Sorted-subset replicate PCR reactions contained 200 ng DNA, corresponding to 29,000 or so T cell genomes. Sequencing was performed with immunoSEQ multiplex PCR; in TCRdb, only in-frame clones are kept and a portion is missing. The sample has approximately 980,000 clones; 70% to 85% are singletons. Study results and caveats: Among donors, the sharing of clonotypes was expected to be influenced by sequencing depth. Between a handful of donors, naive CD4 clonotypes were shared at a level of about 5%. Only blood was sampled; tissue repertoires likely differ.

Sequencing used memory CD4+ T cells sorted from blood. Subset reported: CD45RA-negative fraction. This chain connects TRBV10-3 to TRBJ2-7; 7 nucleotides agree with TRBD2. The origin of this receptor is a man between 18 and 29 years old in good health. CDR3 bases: TGTGCCATCAGTGAGTCGGGGGAGGGATCCTACGAGCAGTACTTC. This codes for CAISESGEGSYEQYF.